Listed below are T cell receptor beta chains from one sample, sequenced in a study of CD8+ T cells in alopecia areata. Clones were sequenced by immunoSEQ multiplex PCR, and TCRdb holds only the in-frame ones, with some missing. The sample contains some 180,000 clones, about 51% of which appear only once. The sample consisted of CD8+ T cells sorted from blood, taken around week 54, from a patient treated with tofacitinib. These receptors were taken from a human donor with alopecia areata. CDR3s include the opening cysteine and the closing phenylalanine or tryptophan. Fields, in order: J gene, V gene, CDR3 protein.

J gene: TRBJ1-2
V gene: TRBV23-1
CDR3 protein: CASTKTGVFYGYTF

J gene: TRBJ2-7
V gene: TRBV19
CDR3 protein: CASRESSSYEQYF

J gene: TRBJ2-3
V gene: TRBV10-2
CDR3 protein: CASSALAGGTDTQYF

J gene: TRBJ1-1
V gene: TRBV25-1
CDR3 protein: CASSARTGVNTEAFF

J gene: TRBJ1-2
V gene: TRBV29-1
CDR3 protein: CSVDRPSDYGYTF

J gene: TRBJ1-1
V gene: TRBV4-3
CDR3 protein: CASSQDTEEKALNTEAFF

J gene: TRBJ2-2
V gene: TRBV29-1
CDR3 protein: CSVESGLIPGELFF

J gene: TRBJ1-2
V gene: TRBV7-2
CDR3 protein: CASSPGTGGSYGYTF

J gene: TRBJ1-2
V gene: TRBV4-1
CDR3 protein: CASSQIEPNYGYTF

J gene: TRBJ1-2
V gene: TRBV5-6
CDR3 protein: CASTPSPVPPTSYGYTF

J gene: TRBJ2-7
V gene: TRBV7-8
CDR3 protein: CASSLEGGGPYEQYF

J gene: TRBJ1-6
V gene: TRBV7-8
CDR3 protein: CASSDDTGFPNSPLHF

J gene: TRBJ2-3
V gene: TRBV5-8
CDR3 protein: CASSGLSAGVSTDTQYF

J gene: TRBJ1-2
V gene: TRBV30
CDR3 protein: CACRDSQLRGYTF

J gene: TRBJ2-7
V gene: TRBV13
CDR3 protein: CASSPRVSSYEQYF

J gene: TRBJ2-2
V gene: TRBV7-9
CDR3 protein: CASNPGGTGELFF

J gene: TRBJ2-7
V gene: TRBV10-3
CDR3 protein: CAISEATDEQYF

J gene: TRBJ1-2
V gene: TRBV7-9
CDR3 protein: CASSPGDIFYGYTF

J gene: TRBJ1-1
V gene: TRBV6-6
CDR3 protein: CASSPYRGRVNTEAFF

J gene: TRBJ1-5
V gene: TRBV19
CDR3 protein: CASGWGRVPQHF